A selection of T cell receptor beta chains follows, all from one sample in a study of blood T cells in healthy people across ages. TCRdb reprocessed the 5' RACE reads with MiXCR, giving one entry per CDR3 protein. Of 600,000 to 1,000,000 distinct CDR3 sequences listed, 20% to 25% were seen once; the top ten hold more than 3%. This same sample was also taken into another study, of T cells of mothers and their children.

Sequencing input: blood. All receptors derive from a boy younger than 18 in good health. CDR3s include the opening cysteine and the closing phenylalanine or tryptophan. A D gene is named only where the DNA matches it firmly. For some rows the clone size is stated as once, few or many, or as a class when expanded; others skip it.

d_gene	j_gene	abundance	v_gene	CDR3aa	CDR3nt
TRBD1	TRBJ1-4	NA	TRBV29-1	CSVPRGQGEKLFF	TGCAGCGTGCCCAGGGGGCAGGGAGAAAAACTGTTTTTT
TRBD2	TRBJ2-3	NA	TRBV11-2	CASSLGPAGDWDTQYF	TGTGCCAGCAGCTTAGGCCCAGCGGGGGATTGGGATACGCAGTATTTT
NA	TRBJ1-6	NA	TRBV28	CASSFPSGGSPLHF	TGTGCCAGCAGTTTTCCGAGCGGAGGGTCACCCCTCCACTTT
TRBD1	TRBJ2-7	NA	TRBV6-1	CASRSHEGTGINEQYF	TGTGCCAGCAGGTCTCATGAGGGGACAGGTATCAACGAGCAGTACTTC
NA	TRBJ2-2	few	TRBV7-3	CASSLIQGDTGELFF	TGTGCCAGCAGCTTAATACAGGGTGATACCGGGGAGCTGTTTTTT
TRBD1	TRBJ2-5	few	TRBV9	CASSGSDRGPPGTQYF	TGTGCCAGCAGCGGGTCGGACAGGGGCCCACCTGGGACCCAGTACTTC
NA	TRBJ2-5	NA	TRBV29-1	CSVIERGQETQYF	TGCAGCGTTATCGAACGGGGTCAAGAGACCCAGTACTTC
TRBD1	TRBJ2-4	few	TRBV28	CASSPEGQDIQYF	TGTGCCAGCAGTCCCGAGGGACAGGACATTCAGTACTTC
NA	TRBJ2-7	many	TRBV29-1	CSVNGVYEQYF	TGCAGCGTGAATGGCGTCTATGAGCAGTACTTC
NA	TRBJ1-5	many	TRBV14	CASSQGRNQPQHF	TGTGCCAGCAGCCAAGGACGAAATCAGCCCCAGCATTTT
TRBD2	TRBJ2-1	few	TRBV20-1	CSARELAGGRGREQFF	TGCAGTGCTAGAGAACTAGCGGGAGGTAGGGGGCGGGAGCAGTTCTTC
TRBD2	TRBJ2-7	few	TRBV6-1	CASSESGLRALGSYEQYF	TGTGCCAGCAGTGAATCGGGACTACGCGCTTTGGGGTCCTACGAGCAGTACTTC
TRBD1	TRBJ2-7	NA	TRBV29-1	CSVATGQSYEQYF	TGCAGCGTGGCGACAGGGCAGAGCTACGAGCAGTACTTC
NA	TRBJ2-3	NA	TRBV4-1	CASSQAGITDTQYF	TGCGCCAGCAGCCAAGCAGGGATAACAGATACGCAGTATTTT
NA	TRBJ2-1	few	TRBV7-2	CASTDLAAPYNEQFF	TGTGCCAGCACCGACCTGGCAGCCCCCTACAATGAGCAGTTCTTC
NA	TRBJ1-4	few	TRBV7-2	CASSSTSGVGKLFF	TGTGCCAGCAGCTCCACCTCTGGGGTGGGGAAACTGTTTTTT
NA	TRBJ1-2	NA	TRBV7-3	CASSPTDFSRYGYTF	TGTGCCAGCAGCCCAACGGACTTCAGCCGGTATGGCTACACCTTC
NA	TRBJ2-1	NA	TRBV29-1	CSVRGVAVYNEQFF	TGCAGCGTTCGAGGAGTAGCGGTTTACAATGAGCAGTTCTTC
NA	TRBJ2-3	NA	TRBV12-3/TRBV12-4	CASSSWAQSTDTQYF	TGTGCCAGCAGTTCCTGGGCGCAAAGCACAGATACGCAGTATTTT
TRBD1	TRBJ1-4	NA	TRBV6-5	CASSRDRTKLFF	TGTGCCAGCAGTCGGGACAGAACGAAACTGTTTTTT
NA	TRBJ1-3	few	TRBV28	CASTIPTENTIYF	TGTGCCAGCACAATACCGACAGAAAACACCATATATTTT
TRBD2	TRBJ2-1	NA	TRBV15	CATSREARLAGNNEQFF	TGTGCCACCAGCAGAGAGGCTAGGCTAGCGGGTAACAATGAGCAGTTCTTC
NA	TRBJ2-1	NA	TRBV5-1	CASTEGGSYNVQFF	TGCGCCAGCACGGAGGGAGGCTCCTACAATGTGCAGTTCTTC
NA	TRBJ2-3	many	TRBV27	CASSFSRTDTQYF	TGTGCCAGCAGCTTTTCCCGCACAGATACGCAGTATTTT
NA	TRBJ1-4	NA	TRBV5-1	CASSLDVEAGAEKLFF	TGCGCCAGCAGCTTGGACGTTGAGGCAGGGGCTGAAAAACTGTTTTTT
TRBD1	TRBJ1-2	NA	TRBV29-1	CSVPRGQDGGYTF	TGCAGCGTCCCACGCGGACAGGATGGTGGCTACACCTTC
NA	TRBJ2-5	NA	TRBV20-1	CSAGAGQQETQYF	TGCAGTGCTGGGGCAGGACAACAAGAGACCCAGTACTTC
NA	TRBJ1-1	few	TRBV15	CATSTLETEGNTEAFF	TGTGCCACCAGCACCCTAGAAACTGAGGGGAACACTGAAGCTTTCTTT
NA	TRBJ2-5	few	TRBV14	CASSETIEETQYF	TGTGCCAGCAGCGAGACGATTGAAGAGACCCAGTACTTC
NA	TRBJ2-4	few	TRBV6-5	CASSYGQGLAKNIQYF	TGTGCCAGCAGTTACGGGCAGGGACTAGCCAAAAACATTCAGTACTTC
NA	TRBJ1-2	NA	TRBV4-2	CASSQGPGLGGYTF	TGTGCCAGCAGCCAAGGTCCAGGCCTCGGCGGCTACACCTTC
TRBD1	TRBJ1-1	few	TRBV29-1	CSVRSGGIGEAFF	TGCAGCGTTAGGTCAGGGGGCATTGGTGAAGCTTTCTTT
NA	TRBJ1-2	few	TRBV6-5	CASSYAGGGGYTF	TGTGCCAGCAGTTACGCCGGAGGGGGTGGCTACACCTTC
TRBD1	TRBJ2-7	NA	TRBV4-3	CASTGGRDRSSYEQYF	TGCGCCAGCACCGGGGGCCGGGACAGGTCGTCCTACGAGCAGTACTTC
NA	TRBJ2-1	few	TRBV3-1	CASSQDSEQFF	TGTGCCAGCAGCCAAGACAGTGAGCAGTTCTTC
NA	TRBJ2-1	NA	TRBV4-3	CASSQEGIGYNEQFF	TGCGCCAGCAGCCAAGAGGGGATAGGGTACAATGAGCAGTTCTTC
NA	TRBJ2-7	few	TRBV7-2	CASSPWGVGSYEQYF	TGTGCCAGCAGCCCGTGGGGGGTCGGCTCCTACGAGCAGTACTTC
TRBD1	TRBJ2-3	NA	TRBV7-6	CASRGVGTGAPGTQYF	TGTGCCAGCAGGGGGGTGGGGACAGGGGCCCCAGGTACGCAGTATTTT
NA	TRBJ1-3	NA	TRBV29-1	CSAETGGIGNTIYF	TGCAGCGCTGAGACAGGCGGAATTGGAAACACCATATATTTT
NA	TRBJ2-7	few	TRBV5-1	CASSQKQGDYEQYF	TGCGCCAGTAGCCAAAAGCAGGGAGACTACGAGCAGTACTTC
NA	TRBJ2-2	few	TRBV11-3	CASSLGVWSTNTGELFF	TGTGCCAGCAGCTTAGGTGTATGGAGTACGAACACCGGGGAGCTGTTTTTT
TRBD1	TRBJ1-1	few	TRBV10-3	CAISVGTGDTEAFF	TGTGCCATCAGTGTGGGGACAGGGGACACTGAAGCTTTCTTT
TRBD2	TRBJ2-1	NA	TRBV7-6	CASSYPSGPFYNEQFF	TGTGCCAGCAGCTACCCTAGCGGCCCCTTTTACAATGAGCAGTTCTTC
TRBD2	TRBJ2-7	few	TRBV15	CATSRVAGGTEQYF	TGTGCCACCAGCAGGGTAGCGGGAGGTACCGAGCAGTACTTC
TRBD2	TRBJ2-1	NA	TRBV6-2/TRBV6-3	CASSHSGKVGGERYNEQFF	TGTGCCAGCAGCCACTCCGGCAAGGTGGGAGGGGAGCGATACAATGAGCAGTTCTTC
NA	TRBJ2-7	few	TRBV28	CASRSPPSYEQYF	TGTGCCAGCAGGTCGCCCCCAAGCTACGAGCAGTACTTC
NA	TRBJ1-2	NA	TRBV7-2	CASSQGPSNYGYTF	TGTGCCAGCAGCCAGGGCCCTTCGAACTATGGCTACACCTTC
NA	TRBJ2-1	NA	TRBV24-1	CATSYALDYNEQFF	TGTGCCACCAGTTATGCCCTCGACTACAATGAGCAGTTCTTC
TRBD1	TRBJ2-7	many	TRBV4-3	CASSQGTGVGEQYF	TGCGCCAGCAGCCAAGGGACAGGGGTCGGCGAGCAGTACTTC
NA	TRBJ2-7	NA	TRBV11-2	CASSLPALGTGAYEQYF	TGTGCCAGCAGCTTACCCGCCCTTGGGACGGGGGCCTACGAGCAGTACTTC
TRBD1	TRBJ2-4	NA	TRBV28	CASSLYRDSLAKNIQYF	TGTGCCAGCAGTTTATATAGGGACAGCCTAGCCAAAAACATTCAGTACTTC
TRBD1	TRBJ2-5	few	TRBV6-6	CASSPQGARETQYF	TGTGCCAGCAGCCCACAGGGGGCGCGAGAGACCCAGTACTTC
NA	TRBJ2-7	few	TRBV9	CASSVGFLGGVSYEQYF	TGTGCCAGCAGCGTAGGTTTTCTGGGGGGAGTCTCCTACGAGCAGTACTTC
TRBD1	TRBJ1-6	few	TRBV12-3/TRBV12-4	CASRGTARPFNYNSPLHF	TGTGCCAGCAGGGGGACAGCACGACCCTTCAATTATAATTCACCCCTCCACTTT
NA	TRBJ2-7	NA	TRBV15	CATSRVGANYEQYF	TGTGCCACCAGCAGAGTTGGAGCTAACTACGAGCAGTACTTC
NA	TRBJ1-2	NA	TRBV4-1	CASSQDAGGLPYGYTF	TGCGCCAGCAGCCAAGACGCCGGGGGCCTTCCCTATGGCTACACCTTC
TRBD1	TRBJ2-7	few	TRBV4-1	CASSPEATGVVYEQYF	TGCGCCAGCAGCCCCGAGGCCACAGGGGTGGTCTACGAGCAGTACTTC
NA	TRBJ1-2	few	TRBV20-1	CSARRPGTSYGYTF	TGCAGTGCAAGGCGACCGGGGACTTCCTATGGCTACACCTTC
NA	TRBJ1-2	NA	TRBV3-1	CASSRIQGNGGYTF	TGTGCCAGCAGCCGGATACAGGGAAATGGGGGCTACACCTTC